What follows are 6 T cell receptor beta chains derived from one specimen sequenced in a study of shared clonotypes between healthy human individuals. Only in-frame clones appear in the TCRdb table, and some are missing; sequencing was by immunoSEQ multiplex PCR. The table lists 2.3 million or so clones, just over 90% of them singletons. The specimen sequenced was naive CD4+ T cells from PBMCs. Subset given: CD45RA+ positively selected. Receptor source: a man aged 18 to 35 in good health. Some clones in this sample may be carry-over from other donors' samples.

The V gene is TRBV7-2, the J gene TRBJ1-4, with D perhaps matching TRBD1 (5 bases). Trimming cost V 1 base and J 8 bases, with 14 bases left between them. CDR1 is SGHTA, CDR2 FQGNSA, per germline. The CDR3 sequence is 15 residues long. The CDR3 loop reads CASSLGILGTEKLFF. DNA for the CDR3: TGTGCCAGCAGCTTAGGGATCTTGGGGACCGAAAAACTGTTTTTT.

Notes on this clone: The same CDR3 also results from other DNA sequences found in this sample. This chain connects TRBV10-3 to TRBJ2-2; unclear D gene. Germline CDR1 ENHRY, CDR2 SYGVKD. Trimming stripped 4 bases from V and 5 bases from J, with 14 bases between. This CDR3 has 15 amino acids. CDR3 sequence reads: CAISGKTGFTGELFF. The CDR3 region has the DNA TGTGCCATCAGTGGGAAGACGGGCTTTACCGGGGAGCTGTTTTTT.

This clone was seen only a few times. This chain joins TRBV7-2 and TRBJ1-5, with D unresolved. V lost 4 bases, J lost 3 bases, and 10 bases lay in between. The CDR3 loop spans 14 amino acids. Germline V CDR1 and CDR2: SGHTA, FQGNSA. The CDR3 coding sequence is TGTGCCAGCAGCTCCGCATCCCACAATCAGCCCCAGCATTTT. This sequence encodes CASSSASHNQPQHF.

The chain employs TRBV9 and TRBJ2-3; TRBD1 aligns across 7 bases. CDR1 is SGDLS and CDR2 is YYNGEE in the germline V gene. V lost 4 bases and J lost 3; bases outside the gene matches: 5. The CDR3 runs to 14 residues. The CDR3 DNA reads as TGTGCCAGCAGCTTCCGACAGGGAACAGATACGCAGTATTTT. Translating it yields CASSFRQGTDTQYF.

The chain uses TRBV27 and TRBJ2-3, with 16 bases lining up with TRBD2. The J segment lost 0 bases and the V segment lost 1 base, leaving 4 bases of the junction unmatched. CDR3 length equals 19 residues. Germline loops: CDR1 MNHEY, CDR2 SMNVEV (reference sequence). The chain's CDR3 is CASSLWAGLAGGSTDTQYF. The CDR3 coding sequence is TGTGCCAGCAGTTTATGGGCGGGACTAGCGGGAGGGAGCACAGATACGCAGTATTTT.

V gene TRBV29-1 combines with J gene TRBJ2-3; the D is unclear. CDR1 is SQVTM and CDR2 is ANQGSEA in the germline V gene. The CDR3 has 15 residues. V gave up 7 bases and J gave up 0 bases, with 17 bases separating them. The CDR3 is CSAHRSRASTDTQYF. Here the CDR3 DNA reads TGCAGCGCCCACCGGTCACGCGCTAGCACAGATACGCAGTATTTT.